This T cell receptor beta chain came from a study of shared clonotypes between healthy human individuals. Evenly divided among several immunoSEQ plates was the genomic DNA of each subset. This table comes from immunoSEQ multiplex PCR, and its TCRdb copy is limited to in-frame clones, with some not included. The sample consists of roughly 2.5 million clones, over 85% of them appearing once. The sequence was obtained from a man younger than 35 in good health. Sequencing input: naive CD4+ T cells sorted from blood. As to subset: CD45RA+ positively selected.

CDR3 protein: CASNWVGMAYEQYF. CDR3 sequence (DNA): TGTGCCAGCAATTGGGTGGGTATGGCCTACGAGCAGTACTTC. The rearrangement links TRBV28 to TRBJ2-7; D unclear. The CDR3 has 14 residues. Trimming cost V 7 bases and J 2 bases, with 15 bases left between them. Germline CDR1 reads MDHEN; CDR2 reads SYDVKM. The full variable domain, with the rest looked up from reference TRBV28 and TRBJ2-7, is DVKVTQSSRYLVKRTGEKVFLECVQDMDHENMFWYRQDPGLGLRLIYFSYDVKMKEKGDIPEGYSVSREKKERFSLILESASTNQTSMYLCASNWVGMAYEQYFGPGTRLTVT.